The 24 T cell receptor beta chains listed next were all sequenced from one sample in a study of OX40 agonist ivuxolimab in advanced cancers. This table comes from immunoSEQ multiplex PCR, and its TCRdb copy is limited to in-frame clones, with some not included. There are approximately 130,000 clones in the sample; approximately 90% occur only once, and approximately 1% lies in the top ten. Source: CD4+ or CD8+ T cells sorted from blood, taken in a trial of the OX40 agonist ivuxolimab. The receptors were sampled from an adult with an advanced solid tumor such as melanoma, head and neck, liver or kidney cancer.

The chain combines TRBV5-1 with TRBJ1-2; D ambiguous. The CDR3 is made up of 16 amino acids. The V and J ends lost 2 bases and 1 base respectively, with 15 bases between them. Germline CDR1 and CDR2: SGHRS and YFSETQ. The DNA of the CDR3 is TGCGCCAGCAGCTTAGACCCAAACTCCTTTAACTATGGCTACACCTTC. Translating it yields CASSLDPNSFNYGYTF.

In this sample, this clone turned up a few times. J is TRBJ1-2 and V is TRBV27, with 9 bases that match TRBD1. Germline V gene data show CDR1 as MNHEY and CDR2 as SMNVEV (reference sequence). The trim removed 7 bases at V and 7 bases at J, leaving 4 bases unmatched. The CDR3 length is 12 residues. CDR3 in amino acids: CASKTGGLGYTF. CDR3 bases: TGTGCCAGCAAGACAGGGGGGCTTGGCTACACCTTC.

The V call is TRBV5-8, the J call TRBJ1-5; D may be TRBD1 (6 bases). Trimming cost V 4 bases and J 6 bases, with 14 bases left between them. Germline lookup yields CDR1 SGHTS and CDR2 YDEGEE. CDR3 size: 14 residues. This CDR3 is CASSGGQGSQPQHF. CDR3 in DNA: TGTGCCAGCAGCGGGGGACAAGGGAGTCAGCCCCAGCATTTT.

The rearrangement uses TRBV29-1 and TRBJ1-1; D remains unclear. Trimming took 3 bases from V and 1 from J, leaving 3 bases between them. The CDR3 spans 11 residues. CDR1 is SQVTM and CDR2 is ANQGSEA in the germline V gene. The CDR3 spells CSVEGNTEAFF. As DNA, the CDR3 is TGCAGCGTTGAGGGGAACACTGAAGCTTTCTTT.

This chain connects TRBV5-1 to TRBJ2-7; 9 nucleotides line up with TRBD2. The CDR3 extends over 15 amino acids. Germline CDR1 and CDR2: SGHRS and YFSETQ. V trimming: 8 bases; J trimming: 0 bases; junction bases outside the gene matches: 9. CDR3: CARTFGGRASYEQYF. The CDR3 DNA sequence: TGCGCCAGGACTTTCGGCGGGAGGGCCTCCTACGAGCAGTACTTC.

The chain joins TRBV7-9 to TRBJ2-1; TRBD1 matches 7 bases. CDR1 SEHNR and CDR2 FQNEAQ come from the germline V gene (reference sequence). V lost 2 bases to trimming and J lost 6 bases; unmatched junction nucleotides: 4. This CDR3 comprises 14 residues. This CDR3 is CASSLPTGTNEQFF. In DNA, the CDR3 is TGTGCCAGCAGCTTACCGACAGGGACCAATGAGCAGTTCTTC.

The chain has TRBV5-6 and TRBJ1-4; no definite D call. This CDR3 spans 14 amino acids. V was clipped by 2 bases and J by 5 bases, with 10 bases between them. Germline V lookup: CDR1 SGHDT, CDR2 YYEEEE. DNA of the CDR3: TGTGCCAGCAGCTTCGGCAGGCGGAATGAAAAACTGTTTTTT. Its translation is CASSFGRRNEKLFF.

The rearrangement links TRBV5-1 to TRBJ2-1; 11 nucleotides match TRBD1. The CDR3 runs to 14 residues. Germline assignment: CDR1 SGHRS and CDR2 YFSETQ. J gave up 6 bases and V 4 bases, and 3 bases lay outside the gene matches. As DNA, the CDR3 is TGCGCCAGCAGCCCGGGACAGGGGGTCAATGAGCAGTTCTTC. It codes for CASSPGQGVNEQFF.

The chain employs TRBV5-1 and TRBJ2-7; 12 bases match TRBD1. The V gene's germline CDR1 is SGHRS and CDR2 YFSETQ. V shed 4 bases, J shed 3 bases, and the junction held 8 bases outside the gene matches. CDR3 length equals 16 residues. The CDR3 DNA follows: TGCGCCAGCAGCGCGGGACAGGGGGCGATTATCTACGAGCAGTACTTC. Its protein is CASSAGQGAIIYEQYF.

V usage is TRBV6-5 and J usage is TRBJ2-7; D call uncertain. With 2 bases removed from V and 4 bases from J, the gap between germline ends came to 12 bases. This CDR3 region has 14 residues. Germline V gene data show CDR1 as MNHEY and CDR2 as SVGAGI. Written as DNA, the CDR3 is TGTGCCAGCAGTTACCTACCCGGAGAGTACGAGCAGTACTTC. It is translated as CASSYLPGEYEQYF.

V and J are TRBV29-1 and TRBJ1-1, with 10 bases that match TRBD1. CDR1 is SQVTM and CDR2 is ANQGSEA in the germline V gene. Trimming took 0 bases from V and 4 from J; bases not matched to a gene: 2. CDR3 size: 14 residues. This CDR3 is CSVEDRTGGTEAFF. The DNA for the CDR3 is TGCAGCGTTGAAGATCGGACAGGGGGCACTGAAGCTTTCTTT.

The CDR3 is CASSLDRDPQPQHF. The CDR3 coding sequence is TGTGCCAGCAGCTTGGACCGGGACCCACAGCCCCAGCATTTT. This chain joins TRBV7-9 and TRBJ1-5; weak D call: TRBD1 (5 bases). V was cut by 3 bases and J by 7 bases, with 13 bases left in between. The CDR3 totals 14 residues. The germline V gene encodes CDR1 SEHNR and CDR2 FQNEAQ (reference sequence).

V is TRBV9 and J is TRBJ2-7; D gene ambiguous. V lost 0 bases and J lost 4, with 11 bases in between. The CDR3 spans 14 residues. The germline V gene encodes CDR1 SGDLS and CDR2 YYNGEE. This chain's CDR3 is CASSVGSGEYEQYF. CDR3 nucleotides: TGTGCCAGCAGCGTAGGTTCTGGGGAATACGAGCAGTACTTC.

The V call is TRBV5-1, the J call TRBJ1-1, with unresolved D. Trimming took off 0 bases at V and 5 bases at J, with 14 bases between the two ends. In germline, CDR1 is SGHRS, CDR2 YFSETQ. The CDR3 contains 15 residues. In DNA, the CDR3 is TGCGCCAGCAGCTTGGAGGGAGCTAGTATAACTGAAGCTTTCTTT. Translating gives CASSLEGASITEAFF.

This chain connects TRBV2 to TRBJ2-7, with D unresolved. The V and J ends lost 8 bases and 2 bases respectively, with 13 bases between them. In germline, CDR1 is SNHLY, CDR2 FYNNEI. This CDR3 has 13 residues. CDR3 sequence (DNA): TGTGCCAGCCGGCCGGGTCTCACCTACGAGCAGTACTTC. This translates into CASRPGLTYEQYF.

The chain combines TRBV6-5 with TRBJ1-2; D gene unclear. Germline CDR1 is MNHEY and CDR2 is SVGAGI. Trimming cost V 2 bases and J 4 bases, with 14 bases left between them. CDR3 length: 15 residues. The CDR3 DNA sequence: TGTGCCAGCAGTTACGGAATGGTGAACAGCTATGGCTACACCTTC. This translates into CASSYGMVNSYGYTF.

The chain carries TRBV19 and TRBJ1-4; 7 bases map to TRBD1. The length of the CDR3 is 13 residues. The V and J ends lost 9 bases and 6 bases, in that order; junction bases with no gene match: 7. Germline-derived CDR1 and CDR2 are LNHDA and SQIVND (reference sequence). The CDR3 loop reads CASLGQLDEKLFF. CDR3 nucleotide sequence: TGTGCCAGCCTGGGACAGCTCGATGAAAAACTGTTTTTT.

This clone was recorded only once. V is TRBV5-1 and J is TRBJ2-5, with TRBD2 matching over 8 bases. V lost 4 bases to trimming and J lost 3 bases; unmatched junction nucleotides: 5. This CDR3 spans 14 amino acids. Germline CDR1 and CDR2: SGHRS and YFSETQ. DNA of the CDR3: TGCGCCAGCAGCATGACTAGCGATGAAGAGACCCAGTACTTC. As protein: CASSMTSDEETQYF. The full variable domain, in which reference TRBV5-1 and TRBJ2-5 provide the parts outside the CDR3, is KAGVTQTPRYLIKTRGQQVTLSCSPISGHRSVSWYQQTPGQGLQFLFEYFSETQRNKGNFPGRFSGRQFSNSRSEMNVSTLELGDSALYLCASSMTSDEETQYFGPGTRLLVL.

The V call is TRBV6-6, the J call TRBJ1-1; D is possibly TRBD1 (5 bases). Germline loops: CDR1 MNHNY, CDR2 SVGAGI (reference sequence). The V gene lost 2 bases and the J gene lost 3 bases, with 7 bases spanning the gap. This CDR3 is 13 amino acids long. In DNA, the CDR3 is TGTGCCAGCAGTTACGGGGGGTACACTGAAGCTTTCTTT. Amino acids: CASSYGGYTEAFF.

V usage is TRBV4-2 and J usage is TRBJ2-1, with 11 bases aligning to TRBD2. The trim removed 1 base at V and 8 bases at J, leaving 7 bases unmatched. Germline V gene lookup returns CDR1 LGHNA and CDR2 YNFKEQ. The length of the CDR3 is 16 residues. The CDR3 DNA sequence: TGTGCCAGCAGCCAAGCCTTAGCGGGAGGGCCACATGAGCAGTTCTTC. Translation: CASSQALAGGPHEQFF.

The CDR3 nucleotides are TGTGCCAGTATTAGCCCGAGTCCTGGTGGAAACACCATATATTTT. Translating it yields CASISPSPGGNTIYF. The genes are TRBV19 and TRBJ1-3, with D uncertain. The V end lost 7 bases, the J end lost 3 bases, and 16 bases lay between the germline ends. The CDR3 is 15 residues long. Germline lookup yields CDR1 LNHDA and CDR2 SQIVND (reference sequence).

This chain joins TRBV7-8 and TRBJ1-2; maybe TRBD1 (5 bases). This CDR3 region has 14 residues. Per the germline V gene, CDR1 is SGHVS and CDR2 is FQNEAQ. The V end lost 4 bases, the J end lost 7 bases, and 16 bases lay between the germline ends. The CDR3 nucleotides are TGTGCCAGCAGCTCACCCAGGGTCCCCGCTGGCTACACCTTC. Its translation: CASSSPRVPAGYTF.

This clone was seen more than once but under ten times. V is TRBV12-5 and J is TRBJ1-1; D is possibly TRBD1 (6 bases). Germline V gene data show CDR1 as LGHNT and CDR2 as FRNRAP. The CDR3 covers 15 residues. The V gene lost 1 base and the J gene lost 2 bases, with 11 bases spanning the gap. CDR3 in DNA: TGTGCTAGTGGTTTGGGGGGGACACTTAACACTGAAGCTTTCTTT. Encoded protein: CASGLGGTLNTEAFF.

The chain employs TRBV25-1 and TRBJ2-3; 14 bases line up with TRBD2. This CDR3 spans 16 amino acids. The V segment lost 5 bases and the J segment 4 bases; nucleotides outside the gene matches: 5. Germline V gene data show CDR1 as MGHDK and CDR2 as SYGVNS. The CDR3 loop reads CASSPGTSGSADTQYF. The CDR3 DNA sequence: TGTGCCAGCAGTCCGGGGACTAGCGGGAGTGCAGATACGCAGTATTTT.